The 6 T cell receptor beta chains reported below all come from one sample, sequenced in a study of control samples from healthy donors and cancer patients. Using immunoSEQ multiplex PCR, the repertoire was profiled, and TCRdb retains in-frame clones only, with some absent. There are 350,000 to 450,000 clones in the sample; approximately 90% occur only once, and over 5.5% lies in the top ten. Sequencing was performed on PBMCs. These receptors were collected from a man aged 35 to 55 with head and neck cancer.

This clone has a single count. DNA for the CDR3: TGTGCCAGCAGTGACCCAGGGGTTGATACGCAGTATTTT. It is translated as CASSDPGVDTQYF. The gene calls are TRBV25-1 and TRBJ2-3; TRBD1 might be the D (6 bases). CDR3 length: 13 amino acids. V lost 3 bases to trimming and J lost 6 bases, with 10 bases between them. Germline V gives CDR1 MGHDK, CDR2 SYGVNS. The full variable domain, completed using reference TRBV25-1 and TRBJ2-3, is EADIYQTPRYLVIGTGKKITLECSQTMGHDKMYWYQQDPGMELHLIHYSYGVNSTEKGDLSSESTVSRIRTEHFPLTLESARPSHTSQYLCASSDPGVDTQYFGPGTRLTVL.

V and J are TRBV19 and TRBJ1-5; TRBD1 is a possible D gene (5 bases). CDR1 and CDR2 (germline): LNHDA, SQIVND (reference sequence). CDR3 size: 14 residues. V was cut by 9 bases and J by 3 bases, with 15 bases left in between. CDR3 bases: TGTGCCAGCGAGATAGGACAAACCAATCAGCCCCAGCATTTT. Translated, it gives CASEIGQTNQPQHF. The whole variable domain, remainder taken from reference TRBV19 and TRBJ1-5, is DGGITQSPKYLFRKEGQNVTLSCEQNLNHDAMYWYRQDPGQGLRLIYYSQIVNDFQKGDIAEGYSVSREKKESFPLTVTSAQKNPTAFYLCASEIGQTNQPQHFGDGTRLSIL.

CDR3 loop: CASSLGRVFSANTEAFF. In DNA, the CDR3 is TGTGCCAGCAGCTTAGGGAGGGTGTTTAGCGCGAACACTGAAGCTTTCTTT. The chain couples TRBV11-2 to TRBJ1-1, with D unresolved. The V and J ends lost 1 base and 1 base respectively, with 16 bases between them. The CDR3 is 17 amino acids. Germline V gene data show CDR1 as SGHAT and CDR2 as FQNNGV.

The rearrangement links TRBV6-1 to TRBJ1-5; no clear D. Germline lookup yields CDR1 MNHNS and CDR2 SASEGT. Trimming cost V 2 bases and J 4 bases, with 6 bases left between them. The CDR3 has 13 amino acids. The CDR3 coding sequence is TGTGCCAGCAGTGAACAGGTGAATCAGCCCCAGCATTTT. It is translated as CASSEQVNQPQHF.

The gene calls are TRBV10-1 and TRBJ2-2, with 9 bases that match TRBD2. CDR3 length: 15 amino acids. V lost 4 bases to trimming and J lost 5 bases; unmatched junction nucleotides: 5. Germline V lookup: CDR1 WNHNN, CDR2 SYGVQD (reference sequence). CDR3 sequence (DNA): TGCGCCAGCAGTGTTAGCGGGAGTAAAACCGGGGAGCTGTTTTTT. Translation: CASSVSGSKTGELFF.

J is TRBJ1-1 and V is TRBV10-3, with unresolved D. V dropped 4 bases and J dropped 2 bases, with 8 bases sitting between them. Looked up from germline, CDR1 is ENHRY and CDR2 is SYGVKD. This CDR3 has 13 residues. For the CDR3, the DNA is TGTGCCATCAGTGCAGGCAGCAACACTGAAGCTTTCTTT. Translation: CAISAGSNTEAFF.